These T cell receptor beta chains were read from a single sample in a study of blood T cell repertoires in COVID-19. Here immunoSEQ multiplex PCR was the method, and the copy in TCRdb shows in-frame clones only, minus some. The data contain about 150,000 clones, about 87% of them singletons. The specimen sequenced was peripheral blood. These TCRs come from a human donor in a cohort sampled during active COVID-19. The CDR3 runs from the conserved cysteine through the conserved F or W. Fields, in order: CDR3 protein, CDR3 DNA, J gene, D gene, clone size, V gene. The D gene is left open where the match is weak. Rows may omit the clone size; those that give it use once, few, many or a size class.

CDR3: CASSQDLRAGHVEPQHF
DNA: TGTGCCAGCAGCCAAGATCTTCGGGCAGGGCATGTAGAGCCCCAGCATTTT
J: TRBJ1-5
D: -
size: -
V: TRBV3-1/TRBV3-2

CDR3: CASSQDTGRDGYTF
DNA: TGTGCCAGCAGCCAAGATACTGGCAGGGATGGCTACACCTTC
J: TRBJ1-2
D: -
size: once
V: TRBV3-1/TRBV3-2

CDR3: CSVVGIGGINTEAFF
DNA: TGCAGCGTTGTGGGGATCGGCGGGATAAACACTGAAGCTTTCTTT
J: TRBJ1-1
D: -
size: -
V: TRBV29-1

CDR3: CASRRAGTDAEAFF
DNA: TGTGCCAGCAGACGGGCGGGGACAGACGCTGAAGCTTTCTTT
J: TRBJ1-1
D: TRBD1
size: -
V: TRBV6-6

CDR3: CASSWVYGGAGAEAFF
DNA: TGTGCCAGCAGCTGGGTCTATGGGGGCGCGGGGGCTGAAGCTTTCTTT
J: TRBJ1-1
D: -
size: -
V: TRBV7-2

CDR3: CASSPPGASYNEQFF
DNA: TGTGCCAGCAGCCCCCCGGGAGCGTCCTACAATGAGCAGTTCTTC
J: TRBJ2-1
D: -
size: -
V: TRBV9

CDR3: CASSYSPLGARELFF
DNA: TGTGCCAGCAGTTACTCGCCCCTAGGGGCCCGGGAGCTGTTTTTT
J: TRBJ2-2
D: -
size: -
V: TRBV6-2/TRBV6-3

CDR3: CASSQYHDRGQGYTF
DNA: TGTGCCAGCAGCCAATACCACGACAGGGGGCAAGGCTACACCTTC
J: TRBJ1-2
D: TRBD1
size: -
V: TRBV3-1/TRBV3-2

CDR3: CASSKMGQGSQPQHF
DNA: TGTGCCAGCAGCAAAATGGGACAGGGGTCTCAGCCCCAGCATTTT
J: TRBJ1-5
D: TRBD1
size: -
V: TRBV2

CDR3: CASNLGQNYDYTF
DNA: TGTGCCAGCAACCTGGGACAGAACTATGACTACACCTTC
J: TRBJ1-2
D: TRBD1
size: -
V: TRBV3-1/TRBV3-2

CDR3: CATSDTGVSYNEQFF
DNA: TGTGCCACCAGTGATACAGGGGTTTCCTACAATGAGCAGTTCTTC
J: TRBJ2-1
D: TRBD1
size: -
V: TRBV24-1

CDR3: CASTPDRPNSPLHF
DNA: TGTGCCAGCACGCCCGACAGGCCAAATTCACCCCTCCACTTT
J: TRBJ1-6
D: -
size: few
V: TRBV7-9

CDR3: CASETDMSTDTQYF
DNA: TGTGCCTCAGAAACGGACATGAGCACAGATACGCAGTATTTT
J: TRBJ2-3
D: -
size: many
V: TRBV2

CDR3: CASSWGGQPQHF
DNA: TGTGCCAGCAGTTGGGGGGGTCAGCCCCAGCATTTT
J: TRBJ1-5
D: -
size: few
V: TRBV12-3/TRBV12-4

CDR3: CASRKQGTEQYF
DNA: TGTGCCAGCAGGAAACAGGGAACCGAGCAGTACTTC
J: TRBJ2-7
D: -
size: -
V: TRBV6-5

CDR3: CASSLVAARGTQYF
DNA: TGTGCCAGCAGCTTAGTTGCGGCCCGGGGGACCCAGTACTTC
J: TRBJ2-5
D: -
size: -
V: TRBV7-8